A single sample is the source of the 15 T cell receptor beta chains below, sequenced in a study of glioma-infiltrating T cells after dendritic cell vaccination. The time point: after dendritic cell vaccination, including at tumor progression/relapse. Some clones are missing from TCRdb's copy, which holds only in-frame ones; the method was immunoSEQ multiplex PCR. The data show 50,000 to 65,000 clones, approximately 81% seen once. Sequencing used blood, obtained after dendritic cell vaccination. Receptor source: a human donor with glioblastoma.

The rearrangement joins TRBV12-5 to TRBJ2-1; tentatively, D is TRBD1 (6 bases). Per germline, CDR1 LGHNT and CDR2 FRNRAP. V lost 1 base to trimming and J lost 6 bases, with 10 bases between them. There are 14 residues in the CDR3. CDR3 residues: CASGLGRGFNEQFF. In DNA, the CDR3 is TGTGCTAGTGGTTTGGGAAGGGGGTTCAATGAGCAGTTCTTC.

The rearrangement uses TRBV14 and TRBJ2-1; the D gene is possibly TRBD1 (6 bases). There are 17 residues in the CDR3. In germline, CDR1 is SGHDN, CDR2 FVKESK. Trimming shortened V by 3 bases and J by 2 bases, and 17 bases separated the two germline ends. The CDR3 spells CASSQLVTGIPYNEQFF. For the CDR3, the DNA is TGTGCCAGCAGCCAGCTCGTTACAGGGATACCCTACAATGAGCAGTTCTTC. Complete variable domain (other parts from reference TRBV14 and TRBJ2-1): EAGVTQFPSHSVIEKGQTVTLRCDPISGHDNLYWYRRVMGKEIKFLLHFVKESKQDESGMPNNRFLAERTGGTYSTLKVQPAELEDSGVYFCASSQLVTGIPYNEQFFGPGTRLTVL.

The gene calls are TRBV4-2 and TRBJ1-2; D remains ambiguous. This CDR3 region has 17 residues. The ends were cut back, 0 bases at V and 6 bases at J, with 20 bases in the middle. Germline V lookup: CDR1 LGHNA, CDR2 YNFKEQ. The DNA of the CDR3 is TGTGCCAGCAGCCAAGATGGGAGGGCGGACCGCTTCAATGGCTACACCTTC. This codes for CASSQDGRADRFNGYTF.

The V gene is TRBV2, the J gene TRBJ2-1, with no clear D. The V gene's germline CDR1 is SNHLY and CDR2 FYNNEI. V was pared by 3 bases and J by 9 bases, with 12 bases between. The CDR3 contains 13 residues. The DNA for the CDR3 is TGTGCCAGCAGTGAGCTCTCCCCTAGTGAGCAGTTCTTC. Encoded protein: CASSELSPSEQFF.

CDR3 region: CAWDRENSPLHF. CDR3 DNA: TGTGCCTGGGACAGGGAAAATTCACCCCTCCACTTT. V and J are TRBV30 and TRBJ1-6, with 7 bases matching TRBD1. J gave up 7 bases and V 5 bases, and 2 bases lay outside the gene matches. The V gene's germline CDR1 is GTSNPN and CDR2 SVGIG (reference sequence). The CDR3 covers 12 residues.

V is TRBV15 and J is TRBJ2-7; the match to TRBD1 covers 7 bases. CDR1 and CDR2 from the germline V gene are LNHNV and YYDKDF (reference sequence). Trimming took 4 bases from V and 3 from J; bases not matched to a gene: 3. CDR3 length: 13 residues. The CDR3 sequence is CATSMGQNYEQYF. The CDR3 DNA is TGTGCCACCAGCATGGGACAGAACTACGAGCAGTACTTC.

The J gene is TRBJ1-5, the V gene TRBV5-1; D not certain. CDR1 and CDR2 (germline): SGHRS, YFSETQ. The V and J ends lost 4 bases and 4 bases respectively, with 12 bases between them. The CDR3 has 14 residues. The CDR3 region is CASSRGYGNQPQHF. The CDR3, as DNA: TGCGCCAGCAGCAGAGGGTACGGGAATCAGCCCCAGCATTTT.

This rearrangement joins TRBV11-1 to TRBJ2-5, with 10 bases aligning to TRBD1. This CDR3 is 14 amino acids long. Germline V gives CDR1 SGHAT, CDR2 FQDESV (reference sequence). V lost 5 bases and J lost 5; bases outside the gene matches: 5. CDR3 bases: TGTGCCAGCAGCGCGACAGGGGGCTCCGAGACCCAGTACTTC. This translates into CASSATGGSETQYF.

The chain recombines TRBV19 with TRBJ1-5; 7 nucleotides agree with TRBD1. CDR3 length: 15 residues. CDR1 is LNHDA and CDR2 is SQIVND in the germline V gene (reference sequence). After removal of 6 bases from V and 3 bases from J, the junction contained 8 bases not matched to a gene. The DNA for the CDR3 is TGTGCCAGTAGGCCGGTGGGACAGCACAATCAGCCCCAGCATTTT. Translated: CASRPVGQHNQPQHF.

The chain carries TRBV11-3 and TRBJ2-2, with 9 bases fitting TRBD1. The V gene end was trimmed by 1 base and the J gene end by 3 bases; junction bases not matched to a gene: 9. Germline CDR1 is SGHNT and CDR2 is YENEEA. CDR3 length equals 18 residues. CDR3 sequence reads: CASSLVIWDRDYTGELFF. The CDR3 region has the DNA TGTGCCAGCAGCTTAGTAATTTGGGACAGGGATTACACCGGGGAGCTGTTTTTT.

V is TRBV6-1 and J is TRBJ2-5; TRBD2 aligns across 7 bases. V dropped 4 bases and J dropped 11; count of bases not matched to a gene: 10. The CDR3 length is 13 residues. CDR1 and CDR2 (germline): MNHNS, SASEGT. The DNA of the CDR3 is TGTGCCAGCAGTGCCAGCGGAACGCGGGAGCAGTACTTC. This gives the protein CASSASGTREQYF.

The V and J genes are TRBV6-1 and TRBJ2-7, with a possible D match to TRBD2 (5 bases). Germline V gene lookup returns CDR1 MNHNS and CDR2 SASEGT. The CDR3 has 13 residues. Trimming left V 8 bases short and J 5 bases short, with 16 bases between. The CDR3 spells CASSREGVDEQYF. The DNA for the CDR3 is TGTGCCAGCTCCCGCGAGGGAGTGGACGAGCAGTACTTC.

The V call is TRBV11-2, the J call TRBJ1-2, with a possible D match to TRBD1 (6 bases). From germline, CDR1 is SGHAT and CDR2 FQNNGV. The V gene lost 4 bases and the J gene lost 0 bases, with 15 bases spanning the gap. The CDR3 has 16 amino acids. The CDR3 reads CASSSNGQIANYGYTF. The DNA of the CDR3 is TGTGCCAGCAGCTCCAATGGACAGATAGCTAACTATGGCTACACCTTC. Full variable domain (remainder filled in from reference TRBV11-2 and TRBJ1-2): EAGVAQSPRYKIIEKRQSVAFWCNPISGHATLYWYQQILGQGPKLLIQFQNNGVVDDSQLPKDRFSAERLKGVDSTLKIQPAKLEDSAVYLCASSSNGQIANYGYTFGSGTRLTVV.

The chain combines TRBV6-1 with TRBJ1-2; TRBD1 matches at 8 bases. V dropped 7 bases and J dropped 4; count of bases not matched to a gene: 11. The CDR3 extends over 15 amino acids. The germline V gene has CDR1 MNHNS and CDR2 SASEGT. The CDR3 spells CASTISRGQGYGYTF. The CDR3 bases are TGTGCCAGCACCATAAGCAGGGGGCAAGGCTATGGCTACACCTTC.

V is TRBV7-3 and J is TRBJ2-7; possibly TRBD2 for D (5 bases). In germline, CDR1 is SGHTA, CDR2 FQGTGA. The ends were cut back, 5 bases at V and 1 base at J, with 9 bases in the middle. The length of the CDR3 is 13 residues. The CDR3 DNA sequence: TGTGCCAGCAGCCCCACGGGGTCCTACGAGCAGTACTTC. Its translation: CASSPTGSYEQYF.